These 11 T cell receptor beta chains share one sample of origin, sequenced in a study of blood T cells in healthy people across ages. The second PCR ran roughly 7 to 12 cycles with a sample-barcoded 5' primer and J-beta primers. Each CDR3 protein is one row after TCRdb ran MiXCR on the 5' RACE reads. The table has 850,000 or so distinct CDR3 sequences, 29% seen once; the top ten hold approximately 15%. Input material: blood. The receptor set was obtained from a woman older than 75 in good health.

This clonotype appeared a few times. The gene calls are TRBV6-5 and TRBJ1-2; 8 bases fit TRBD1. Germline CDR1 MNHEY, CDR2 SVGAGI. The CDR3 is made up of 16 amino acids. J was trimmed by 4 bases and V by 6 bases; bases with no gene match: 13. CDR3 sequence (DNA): TGTGCCAGCAGCTTCGATCGGACAGGGTGGTCCTATGGCTACACCTTC. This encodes CASSFDRTGWSYGYTF.

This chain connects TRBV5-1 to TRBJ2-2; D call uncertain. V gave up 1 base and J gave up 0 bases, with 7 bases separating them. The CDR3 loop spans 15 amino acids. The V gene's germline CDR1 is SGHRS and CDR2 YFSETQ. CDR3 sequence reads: CASSLQVSNTGELFF. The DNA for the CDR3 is TGCGCCAGCAGCTTGCAGGTATCGAACACCGGGGAGCTGTTTTTT. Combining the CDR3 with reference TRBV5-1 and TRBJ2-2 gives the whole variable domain KAGVTQTPRYLIKTRGQQVTLSCSPISGHRSVSWYQQTPGQGLQFLFEYFSETQRNKGNFPGRFSGRQFSNSRSEMNVSTLELGDSALYLCASSLQVSNTGELFFGEGSRLTVL.

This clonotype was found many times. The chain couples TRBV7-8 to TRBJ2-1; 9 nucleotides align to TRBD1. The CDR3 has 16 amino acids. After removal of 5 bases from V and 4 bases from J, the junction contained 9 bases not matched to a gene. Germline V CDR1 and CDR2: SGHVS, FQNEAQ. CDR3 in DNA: TGTGCCAGCAGCCCAAGACCGGACAGGGGATACAATGAGCAGTTCTTC. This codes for CASSPRPDRGYNEQFF.

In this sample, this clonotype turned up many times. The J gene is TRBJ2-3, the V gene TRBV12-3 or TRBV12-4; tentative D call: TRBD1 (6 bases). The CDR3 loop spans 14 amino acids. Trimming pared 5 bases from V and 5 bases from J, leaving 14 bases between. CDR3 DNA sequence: TGTGCCAGCAGTCAGGACAGCCGCGGAGATACGCAGTATTTT. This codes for CASSQDSRGDTQYF.

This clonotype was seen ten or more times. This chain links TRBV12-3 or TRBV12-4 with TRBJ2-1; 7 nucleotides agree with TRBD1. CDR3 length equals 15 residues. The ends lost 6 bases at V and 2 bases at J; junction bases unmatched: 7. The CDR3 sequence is CASSLTGTAYNEQFF. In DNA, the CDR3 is TGTGCCAGCAGCTTAACCGGGACAGCCTACAATGAGCAGTTCTTC.

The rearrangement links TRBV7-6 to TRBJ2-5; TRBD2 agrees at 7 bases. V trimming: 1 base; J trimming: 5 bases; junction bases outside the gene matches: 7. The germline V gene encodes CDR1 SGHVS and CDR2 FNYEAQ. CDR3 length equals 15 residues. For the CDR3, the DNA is TGTGCCAGCAGCTTAGTTCTCGGGGGGAGGGAGACCCAGTACTTC. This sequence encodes CASSLVLGGRETQYF.

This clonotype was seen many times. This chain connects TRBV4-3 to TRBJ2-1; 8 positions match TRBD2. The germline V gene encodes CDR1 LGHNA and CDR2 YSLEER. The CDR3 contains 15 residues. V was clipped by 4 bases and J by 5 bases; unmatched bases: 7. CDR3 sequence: CASSRTALADNEQFF. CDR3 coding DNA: TGCGCCAGCAGCCGTACAGCACTAGCGGACAATGAGCAGTTCTTC.

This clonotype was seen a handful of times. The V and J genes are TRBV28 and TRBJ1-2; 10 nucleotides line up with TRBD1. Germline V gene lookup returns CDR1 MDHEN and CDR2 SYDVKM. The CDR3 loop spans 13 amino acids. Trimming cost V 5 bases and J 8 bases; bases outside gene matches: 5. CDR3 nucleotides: TGTGCCAGCAGTGACAGGGGGCCACGGGGCTACACCTTC. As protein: CASSDRGPRGYTF.

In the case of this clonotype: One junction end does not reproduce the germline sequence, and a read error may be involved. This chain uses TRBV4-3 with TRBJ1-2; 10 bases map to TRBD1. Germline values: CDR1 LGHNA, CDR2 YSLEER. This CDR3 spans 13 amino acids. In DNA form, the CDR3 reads TGCGCCGGCAGCCGCGGGACAGGGGATGACTACACCTTC. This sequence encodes CAGSRGTGDDYTF.

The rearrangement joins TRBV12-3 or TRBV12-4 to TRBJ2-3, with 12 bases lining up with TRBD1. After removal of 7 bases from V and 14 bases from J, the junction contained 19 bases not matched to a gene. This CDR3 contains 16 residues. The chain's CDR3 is CASTVGTGGKADARYF. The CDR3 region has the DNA TGTGCCAGCACCGTAGGGACAGGGGGCAAGGCAGATGCGCGGTATTTT.

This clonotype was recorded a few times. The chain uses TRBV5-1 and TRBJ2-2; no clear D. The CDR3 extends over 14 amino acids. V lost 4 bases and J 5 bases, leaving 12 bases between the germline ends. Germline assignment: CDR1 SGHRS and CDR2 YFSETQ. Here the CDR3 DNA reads TGCGCCAGCAGCCACTTTAATTGGACCGGGGAGCTGTTTTTT. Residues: CASSHFNWTGELFF.